Each of the 4 T cell receptor beta chains below was sequenced from the same sample in a study of vaccination effects on CD4 cells after COVID-19. Data came from immunoSEQ multiplex PCR; TCRdb stores just in-frame clones and leaves some out. The profile covers 71,000 or so clones, with around 76% appearing a single time and roughly 4% taken by the ten largest. ViraFEST assay sequencing came after antigen-specific CD4+ T cells were expanded with viral peptide pools. Subsequent to 10 days of culture, CD4+ T cells were isolated. No vaccinee had earlier SARS-CoV-2 infection, and nucleocapsid antibodies were negative. For these TCRs, the target antigens are not known. The sequencing used CD4+ T cells from PBMCs cultured with HCoV-OC43 spike peptides, collected before COVID-19 vaccination. Sample subset: HCoV-OC43 spike overlapping peptide pool stimulation. The receptors come from a human donor who received a COVID-19 vaccine.

This clone was observed a few times. V is TRBV21-1 and J is TRBJ1-5; the listed D gene, TRBD1, was not tested against the DNA. TRBV21-1 constitutes a pseudogene. The CDR3 has 9 residues. CDR3 coding DNA: TGTGCCAGCAGCAAAACCACACATTTT. It specifies CASSKTTHF.

The chain couples TRBV9 to TRBJ1-2; D is perhaps TRBD1 (5 bases). The CDR3 covers 15 residues. Germline V lookup: CDR1 SGDLS, CDR2 YYNGEE. Trimming took 8 bases from V and 0 from J, leaving 17 bases between them. CDR3 sequence reads: CARGSGHPANYGYTF. DNA for the CDR3: TGTGCCAGGGGGTCCGGACATCCAGCTAACTATGGCTACACCTTC. Complete variable domain (other parts from reference TRBV9 and TRBJ1-2): DSGVTQTPKHLITATGQRVTLRCSPRSGDLSVYWYQQSLDQGLQFLIQYYNGEERAKGNILERFSAQQFPDLHSELNLSSLELGDSALYFCARGSGHPANYGYTFGSGTRLTVV.

The chain joins TRBV6-5 to TRBJ1-1; 11 bases fit TRBD1. J gave up 2 bases and V 2 bases, and 1 base lay outside the gene matches. CDR1 is MNHEY and CDR2 is SVGAGI in the germline V gene. The CDR3 covers 15 residues. CDR3 residues: CASSYRTGGNTEAFF. CDR3 bases: TGTGCCAGCAGTTACCGGACAGGGGGCAACACTGAAGCTTTCTTT.

This clone was counted only a few times. The CDR3 DNA sequence: TGTGCCAGCGCAGGCCGGAGGGTACGAACCGGGGAGCTGTTTTTT. Encoded protein: CASAGRRVRTGELFF. The V and J genes are TRBV11-2 and TRBJ2-2, with D possibly being TRBD2 (6 bases). The CDR3 covers 15 residues. V shed 8 bases and J shed 5 bases, with 18 bases lying between them. Germline assignment: CDR1 SGHAT and CDR2 FQNNGV.